This is a list of T cell receptor beta chains from one sample in a study of cytomegalovirus exposure and HLA in healthy donors. Generated by immunoSEQ multiplex PCR, the TCRdb table keeps only in-frame clones and is missing some. This table has some 120,000 clones, roughly 78% appearing once. Sequences were obtained from PBMCs. The receptors shown here come from a woman in her forties in good health and CMV-seronegative. The CDR3 runs from the conserved cysteine through the conserved F or W. Fields, in order: clone size, J gene, V gene, D gene, CDR3 protein, CDR3 DNA. D genes are given only for firm matches. A row's size may be missing; if present it is once, few, many or a size class.

NA,TRBJ1-5,TRBV5-1,NA,CASSFGTRNQPQHF,TGCGCCAGCAGCTTCGGGACACGCAATCAGCCCCAGCATTTT
NA,TRBJ1-5,TRBV5-6,NA,CASSLIGRSNQPQHF,TGTGCCAGCAGCTTGATTGGCAGGAGCAATCAGCCCCAGCATTTT
NA,TRBJ2-6,TRBV14,NA,CASSHRGRDSGANVLTF,TGTGCCAGCAGCCATAGGGGCAGGGACTCTGGGGCCAACGTCCTGACTTTC
NA,TRBJ1-5,TRBV5-4,NA,CASSLDKGRDQPQHF,TGTGCCAGCAGCTTGGATAAGGGGCGCGATCAGCCCCAGCATTTT
NA,TRBJ2-7,TRBV7-9,NA,CASGLTLEQYF,TGTGCCAGCGGGTTGACTCTCGAGCAGTACTTC
NA,TRBJ1-1,TRBV5-1,TRBD1,CASSLGPGQGMNTEAFF,TGCGCCAGCAGCTTGGGCCCCGGACAGGGAATGAACACTGAAGCTTTCTTT
NA,TRBJ2-7,TRBV20-1,TRBD1,CSARQGREQYF,TGCAGCGCTAGACAGGGCCGCGAGCAGTACTTC
NA,TRBJ2-6,TRBV27,NA,CASRGRNSGANVLTF,TGTGCCAGCCGAGGGAGAAACTCTGGGGCCAACGTCCTGACTTTC
NA,TRBJ2-7,TRBV5-1,NA,CASSLVNVGSSEQYF,TGCGCCAGCAGCTTGGTGAACGTCGGGTCATCCGAGCAGTACTTC
NA,TRBJ2-7,TRBV5-5,NA,CATEFAPLPGGGREQYF,TGTGCCACCGAATTTGCCCCTCTACCTGGTGGAGGGCGGGAGCAGTACTTC
NA,TRBJ1-3,TRBV18,TRBD1,CASSRGQADSGNTIYF,TGTGCCAGCTCCCGCGGACAGGCCGACTCTGGAAACACCATATATTTT
once,TRBJ1-2,TRBV27,TRBD1,CASSFGGTGHYGYTF,TGTGCCAGCAGTTTTGGAGGGACAGGGCACTATGGCTACACCTTC